Described below is a single TCR beta chain sequence and its context. This sample was included in a study of beta chain features in type 1 diabetes. CDR1 and CDR2 (germline): SGHNT, YENEEA. CDR3 length: 15 residues. V gave up 2 bases and J gave up 1 base; unmatched junction bases: 4. Expressed TCRB transcripts were sequenced after all isolated RNA was converted to cDNA. Assay used: immunoSEQ multiplex PCR; TCRdb lists only in-frame clones, some missing. This table holds hundreds of thousands of clones, around 15% found once. Sequenced sample: naive CD4+ T cells from blood. The receptor was derived from a man between 18 and 29 years old in good health. This rearrangement joins TRBV11-3 to TRBJ2-7, with 8 bases aligning to TRBD1. The CDR3 DNA reads as TGTGCCAGCAGCTTACAGGGGGCGCTTTCCTACGAGCAGTACTTC. This gives the protein CASSLQGALSYEQYF.